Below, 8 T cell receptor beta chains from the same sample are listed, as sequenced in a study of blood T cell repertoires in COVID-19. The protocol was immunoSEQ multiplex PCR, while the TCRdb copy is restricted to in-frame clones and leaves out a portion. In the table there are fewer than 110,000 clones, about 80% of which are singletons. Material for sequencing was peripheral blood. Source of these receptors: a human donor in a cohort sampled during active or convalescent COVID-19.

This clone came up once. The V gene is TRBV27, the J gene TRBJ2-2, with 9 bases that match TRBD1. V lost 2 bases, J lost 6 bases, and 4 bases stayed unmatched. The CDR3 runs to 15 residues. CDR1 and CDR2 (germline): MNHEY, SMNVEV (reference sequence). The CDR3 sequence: CASSLDRGGSGELFF. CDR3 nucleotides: TGTGCCAGCAGTTTAGACAGGGGGGGGTCCGGGGAGCTGTTTTTT.

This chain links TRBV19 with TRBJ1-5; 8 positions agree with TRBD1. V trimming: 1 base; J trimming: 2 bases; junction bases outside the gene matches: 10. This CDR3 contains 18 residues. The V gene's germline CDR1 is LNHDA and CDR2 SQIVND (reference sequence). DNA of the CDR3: TGTGCCAGTAGTATAGGACAGGGGATGGGCATAGGCAATCAGCCCCAGCATTTT. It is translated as CASSIGQGMGIGNQPQHF.

CDR3 protein: CASSASGANVLTF. Here the CDR3 DNA reads TGCGCCAGCAGTGCGTCTGGGGCCAACGTCCTGACTTTC. The gene calls are TRBV5-1 and TRBJ2-6, with no clear D. The CDR3 is 13 residues long. Germline V lookup: CDR1 SGHRS, CDR2 YFSETQ. Deletions cut 5 bases from V and 1 base from J, with 4 bases between.

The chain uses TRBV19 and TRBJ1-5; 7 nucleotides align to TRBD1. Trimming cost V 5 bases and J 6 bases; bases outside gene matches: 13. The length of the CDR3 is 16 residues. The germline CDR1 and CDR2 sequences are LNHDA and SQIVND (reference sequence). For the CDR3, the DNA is TGTGCCAGTAGTCCAGGACAGGCCAGAAGCTCTCAGCCCCAGCATTTT. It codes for CASSPGQARSSQPQHF.

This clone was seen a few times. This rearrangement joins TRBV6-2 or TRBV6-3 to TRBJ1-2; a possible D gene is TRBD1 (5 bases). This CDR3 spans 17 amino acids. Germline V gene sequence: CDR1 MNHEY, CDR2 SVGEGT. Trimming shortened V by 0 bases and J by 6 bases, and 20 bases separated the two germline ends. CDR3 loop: CASSYSTGEGLGDGYTF. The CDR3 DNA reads TGTGCCAGCAGTTACTCGACGGGGGAGGGCTTAGGAGATGGCTACACCTTC.

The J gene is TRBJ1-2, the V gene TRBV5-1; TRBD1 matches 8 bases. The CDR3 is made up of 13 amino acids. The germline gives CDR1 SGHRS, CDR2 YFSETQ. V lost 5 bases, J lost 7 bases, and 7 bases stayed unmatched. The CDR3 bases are TGCGCCAGCAGACCGGACAGGGAGAGTGGCTACACCTTC. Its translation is CASRPDRESGYTF.

The CDR3 sequence: CASSFPAWGTGNTIYF. CDR3 nucleotide sequence: TGTGCCAGCAGCTTCCCTGCGTGGGGGACAGGAAACACCATATATTTT. The chain carries TRBV11-2 and TRBJ1-3, with D possibly being TRBD1 (6 bases). The V end was cut by 3 bases, the J end by 4 bases, with 16 bases between. The CDR3 consists of 16 residues. The V gene's germline CDR1 is SGHAT and CDR2 FQNNGV.

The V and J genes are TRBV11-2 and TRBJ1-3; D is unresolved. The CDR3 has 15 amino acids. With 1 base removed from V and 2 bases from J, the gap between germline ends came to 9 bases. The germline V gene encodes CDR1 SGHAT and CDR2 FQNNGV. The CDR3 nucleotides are TGTGCCAGCAGCTTAGTGAGGGCCCCTGGAAACACCATATATTTT. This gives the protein CASSLVRAPGNTIYF.